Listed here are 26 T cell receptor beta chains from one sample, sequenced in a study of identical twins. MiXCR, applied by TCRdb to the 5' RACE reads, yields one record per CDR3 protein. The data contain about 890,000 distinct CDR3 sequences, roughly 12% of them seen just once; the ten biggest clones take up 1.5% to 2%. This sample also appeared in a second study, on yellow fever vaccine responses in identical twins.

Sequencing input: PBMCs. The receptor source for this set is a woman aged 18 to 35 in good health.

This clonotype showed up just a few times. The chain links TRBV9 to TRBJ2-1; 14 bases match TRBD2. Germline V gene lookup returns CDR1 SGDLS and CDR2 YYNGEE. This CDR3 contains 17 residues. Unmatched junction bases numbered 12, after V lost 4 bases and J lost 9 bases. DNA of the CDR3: TGTGCCAGCAGCCCAAGATCGGGACTAGCGGGAGTAAGTGAGCAGTTCTTC. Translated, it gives CASSPRSGLAGVSEQFF.

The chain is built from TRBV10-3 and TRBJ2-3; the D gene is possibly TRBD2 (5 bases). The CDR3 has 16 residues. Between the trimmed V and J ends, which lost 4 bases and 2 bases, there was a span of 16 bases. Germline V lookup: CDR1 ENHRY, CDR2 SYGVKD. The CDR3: CAISGAGKKYTDTQYF. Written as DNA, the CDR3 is TGTGCCATCAGTGGGGCCGGGAAAAAATACACAGATACGCAGTATTTT.

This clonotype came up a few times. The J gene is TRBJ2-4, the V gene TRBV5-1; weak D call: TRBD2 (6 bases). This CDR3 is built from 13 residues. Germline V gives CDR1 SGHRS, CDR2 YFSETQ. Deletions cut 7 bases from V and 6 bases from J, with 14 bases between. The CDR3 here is CASLRGGRNIQYF. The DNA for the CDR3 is TGCGCCAGCTTGAGAGGAGGGAGAAACATTCAGTACTTC.

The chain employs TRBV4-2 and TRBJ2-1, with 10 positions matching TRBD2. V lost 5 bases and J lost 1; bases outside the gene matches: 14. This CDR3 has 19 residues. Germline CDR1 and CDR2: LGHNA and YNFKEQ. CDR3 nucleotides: TGTGCCAGCAGCAACCTAGGGGCTAGCGGGAGTTGGTCCTACAATGAGCAGTTCTTC. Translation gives CASSNLGASGSWSYNEQFF.

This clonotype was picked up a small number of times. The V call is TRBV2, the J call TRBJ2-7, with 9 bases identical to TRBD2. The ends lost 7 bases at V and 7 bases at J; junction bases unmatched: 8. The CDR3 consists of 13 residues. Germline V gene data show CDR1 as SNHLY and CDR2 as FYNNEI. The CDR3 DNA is TGTGCCAGCACGGTACTAGCGGGCGGTGAGCAGTACTTC. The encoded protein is CASTVLAGGEQYF.

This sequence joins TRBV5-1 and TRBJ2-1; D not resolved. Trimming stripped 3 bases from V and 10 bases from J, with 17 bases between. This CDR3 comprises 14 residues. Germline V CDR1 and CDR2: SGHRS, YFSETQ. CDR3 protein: CASSCPKLKAEQFF. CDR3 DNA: TGCGCCAGCAGCTGCCCGAAATTAAAGGCGGAGCAGTTCTTC.

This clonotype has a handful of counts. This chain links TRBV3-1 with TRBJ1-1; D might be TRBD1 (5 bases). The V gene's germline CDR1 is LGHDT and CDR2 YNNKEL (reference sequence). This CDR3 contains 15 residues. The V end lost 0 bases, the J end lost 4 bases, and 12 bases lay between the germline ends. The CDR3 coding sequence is TGTGCCAGCAGCCAAGATTTGGGGGTAGGCACTGAAGCTTTCTTT. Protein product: CASSQDLGVGTEAFF.

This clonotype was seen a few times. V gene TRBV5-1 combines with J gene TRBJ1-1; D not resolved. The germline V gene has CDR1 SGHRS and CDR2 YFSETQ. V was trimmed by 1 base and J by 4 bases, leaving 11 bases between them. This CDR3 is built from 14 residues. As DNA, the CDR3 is TGCGCCAGCAGCTTGCGCCGGGCAGGCACTGAAGCTTTCTTT. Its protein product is CASSLRRAGTEAFF.

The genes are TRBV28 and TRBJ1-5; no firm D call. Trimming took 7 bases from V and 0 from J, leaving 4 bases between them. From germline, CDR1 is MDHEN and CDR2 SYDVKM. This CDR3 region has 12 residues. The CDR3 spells CASKFSNQPQHF. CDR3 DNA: TGTGCCAGCAAATTTAGCAATCAGCCCCAGCATTTT.

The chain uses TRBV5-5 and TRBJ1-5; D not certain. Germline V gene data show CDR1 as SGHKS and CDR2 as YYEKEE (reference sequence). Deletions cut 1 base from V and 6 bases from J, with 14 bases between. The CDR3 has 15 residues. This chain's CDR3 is CASSLRPRDGQPQHF. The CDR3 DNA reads TGTGCCAGCAGCTTGCGTCCCCGGGATGGTCAGCCCCAGCATTTT.

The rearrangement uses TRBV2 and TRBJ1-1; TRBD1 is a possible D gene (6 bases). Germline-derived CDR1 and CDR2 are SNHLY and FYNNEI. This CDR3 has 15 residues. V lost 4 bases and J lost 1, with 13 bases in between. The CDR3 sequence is CASSGLKGQNTEAFF. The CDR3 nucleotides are TGTGCCAGCAGTGGGTTAAAGGGACAGAACACTGAAGCTTTCTTT.

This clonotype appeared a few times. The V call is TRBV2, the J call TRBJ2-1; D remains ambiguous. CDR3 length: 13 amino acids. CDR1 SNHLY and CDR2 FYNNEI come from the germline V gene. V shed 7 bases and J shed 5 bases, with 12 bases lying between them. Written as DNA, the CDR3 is TGTGCCAGCAACGAATACTCGAACAATGAGCAGTTCTTC. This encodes CASNEYSNNEQFF.

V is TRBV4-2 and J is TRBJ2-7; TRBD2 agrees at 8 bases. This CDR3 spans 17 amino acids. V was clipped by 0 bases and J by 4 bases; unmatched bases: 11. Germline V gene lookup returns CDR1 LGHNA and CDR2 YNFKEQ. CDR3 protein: CASSQEVTGGNWYEQYF. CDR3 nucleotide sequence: TGTGCCAGCAGCCAAGAGGTTACGGGAGGGAATTGGTACGAGCAGTACTTC.

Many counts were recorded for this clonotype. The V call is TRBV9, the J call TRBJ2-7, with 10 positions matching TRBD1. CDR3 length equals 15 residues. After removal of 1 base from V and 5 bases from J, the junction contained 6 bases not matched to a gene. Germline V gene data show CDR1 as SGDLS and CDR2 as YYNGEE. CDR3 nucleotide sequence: TGTGCCAGCAGCGTACTGGGACAGGGGTTCGACGAGCAGTACTTC. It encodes CASSVLGQGFDEQYF.

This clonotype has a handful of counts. CDR3 region: CATSRDLPPEGLGIGQETQYF. CDR3 nucleotides: TGTGCCACCAGCAGAGATTTGCCCCCGGAAGGTTTGGGAATCGGGCAAGAGACCCAGTACTTC. The genes are TRBV15 and TRBJ2-5; no reliable D call. The CDR3 totals 21 residues. V lost 0 bases to trimming and J lost 2 bases, with 28 bases between them. Germline CDR1 LNHNV, CDR2 YYDKDF (reference sequence).

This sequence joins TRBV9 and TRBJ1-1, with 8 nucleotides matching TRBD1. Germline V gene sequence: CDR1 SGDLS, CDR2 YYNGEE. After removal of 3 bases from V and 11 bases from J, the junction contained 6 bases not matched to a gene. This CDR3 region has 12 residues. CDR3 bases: TGTGCCAGCAGCGCTTTCCAGGGGGCGGCTTTCTTT. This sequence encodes CASSAFQGAAFF.

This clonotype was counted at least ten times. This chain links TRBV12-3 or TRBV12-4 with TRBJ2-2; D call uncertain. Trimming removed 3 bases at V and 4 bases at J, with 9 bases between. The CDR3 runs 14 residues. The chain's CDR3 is CASSFDMLTGELFF. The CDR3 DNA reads TGTGCCAGCAGTTTCGACATGCTCACCGGGGAGCTGTTTTTT.

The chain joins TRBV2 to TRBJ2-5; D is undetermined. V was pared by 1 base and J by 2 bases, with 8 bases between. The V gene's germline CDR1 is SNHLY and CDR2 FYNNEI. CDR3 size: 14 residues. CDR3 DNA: TGTGCCAGCAGTGAAGAGGTCTTGCAAGAGACCCAGTACTTC. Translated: CASSEEVLQETQYF.

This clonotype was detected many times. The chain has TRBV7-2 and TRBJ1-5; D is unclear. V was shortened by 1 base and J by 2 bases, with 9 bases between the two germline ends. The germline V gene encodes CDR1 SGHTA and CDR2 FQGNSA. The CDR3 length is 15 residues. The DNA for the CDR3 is TGTGCCAGCAGCTTAGTGCTGCAGGGCAATCAGCCCCAGCATTTT. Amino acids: CASSLVLQGNQPQHF.

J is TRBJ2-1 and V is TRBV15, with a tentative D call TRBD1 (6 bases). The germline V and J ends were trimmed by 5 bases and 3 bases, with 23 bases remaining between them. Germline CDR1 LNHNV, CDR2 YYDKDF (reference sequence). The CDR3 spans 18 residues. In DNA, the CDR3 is TGTGCCACCAGCCAGGACAGCCTGCCAGTGTTAAGCTACAATGAGCAGTTCTTC. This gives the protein CATSQDSLPVLSYNEQFF.

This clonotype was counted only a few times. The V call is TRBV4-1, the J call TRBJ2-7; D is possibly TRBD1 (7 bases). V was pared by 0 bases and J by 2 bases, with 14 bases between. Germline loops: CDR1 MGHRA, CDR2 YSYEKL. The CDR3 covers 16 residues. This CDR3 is CASSQEFQGGTYEQYF. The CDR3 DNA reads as TGCGCCAGCAGCCAAGAATTTCAGGGGGGAACCTACGAGCAGTACTTC.

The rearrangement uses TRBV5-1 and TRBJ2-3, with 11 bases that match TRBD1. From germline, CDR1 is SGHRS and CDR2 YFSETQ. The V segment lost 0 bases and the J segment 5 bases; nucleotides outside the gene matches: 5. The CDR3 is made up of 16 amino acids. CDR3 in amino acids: CASSLVGQGAGDTQYF. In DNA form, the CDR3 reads TGCGCCAGCAGCTTGGTTGGACAGGGGGCTGGAGATACGCAGTATTTT.

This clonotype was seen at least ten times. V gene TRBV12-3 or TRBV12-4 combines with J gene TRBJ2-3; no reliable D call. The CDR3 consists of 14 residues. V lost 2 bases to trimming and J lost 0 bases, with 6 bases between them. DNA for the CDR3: TGTGCCAGCAGTTTAAAGGGTAGCACAGATACGCAGTATTTT. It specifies CASSLKGSTDTQYF.

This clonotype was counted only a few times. CDR3 bases: TGCGCCAGCTGTGGCGGGGGGGCAGATACGCAGTATTTT. Translation: CASCGGGADTQYF. The V gene is TRBV10-2, the J gene TRBJ2-3, with 9 positions matching TRBD2. Germline V gene data show CDR1 as WSHSY and CDR2 as SAAADI. This CDR3 has 13 amino acids. V was pared by 8 bases and J by 4 bases, with 4 bases of the junction left unmatched.

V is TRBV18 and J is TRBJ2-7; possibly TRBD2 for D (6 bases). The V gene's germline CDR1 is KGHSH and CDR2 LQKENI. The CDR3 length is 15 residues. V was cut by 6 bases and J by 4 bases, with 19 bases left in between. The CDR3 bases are TGTGCCAGCTCCGCGAGTGGTCGGGAGTGGTACGAGCAGTACGTC. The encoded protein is CASSASGREWYEQYV.

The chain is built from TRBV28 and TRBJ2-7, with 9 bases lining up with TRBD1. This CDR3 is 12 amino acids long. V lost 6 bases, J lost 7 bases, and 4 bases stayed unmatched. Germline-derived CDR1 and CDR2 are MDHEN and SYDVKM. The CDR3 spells CASRPDRGEQYF. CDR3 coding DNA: TGTGCCAGCAGACCCGACAGGGGGGAGCAGTACTTC.